Below, one T cell receptor (beta chain) is given with its context. Its antigen is as yet unknown. Noted time point: week 35, safety follow-up. Every vaccine dose comprised 300 ug of mutant IDH1 20-mer peptide plus topical imiquimod. This entry belongs to a study of a mutant IDH1 vaccine in newly diagnosed glioma. Study information: Vaccination began 4-6 weeks post radiotherapy alone, or with temozolomide cycles. Earlier care involved radiotherapy, temozolomide, or both, and the majority received both. Week 35 brought visit V12, which was followed by visit V13 at week 47.

Per germline, CDR1 SGHRS and CDR2 YFSETQ. CDR3 length: 16 amino acids. V lost 4 bases and J lost 2; bases outside the gene matches: 7. Libraries were prepared by immunoSEQ multiplex PCR; TCRdb keeps only in-frame clonotypes and omits some of them. The data hold 31,000 or so clones, with 70% to 85% observed a single time. The source is a man between 25 and 39 years old with glioma. Specimen: PBMCs, collected from a glioma patient whose treatment included an IDH1 peptide vaccine. V gene TRBV5-1 combines with J gene TRBJ1-5; 9 bases agree with TRBD1. The CDR3 protein is CASSAGTGRGNQPQHF. The CDR3 DNA is TGCGCCAGCAGCGCCGGGACAGGGAGAGGCAATCAGCCCCAGCATTTT.